The present TCR beta chain was sequenced within a study of response to subunit inactivated influenza vaccine. Germline lookup yields CDR1 SGHRS and CDR2 YFSETQ. V dropped 4 bases and J dropped 3 bases, with 13 bases sitting between them. The CDR3 contains 14 residues. TCRdb re-derived calls from the RT-PCR reads in MiXCR, one entry per CDR3 protein. The sample has about 500,000 distinct CDR3 sequences; more than 15% are singletons. The chain is built from TRBV5-1 and TRBJ1-1; D unresolved. Specimen: CD4+ T cells sorted from PBMCs, collected around 25 months after vaccination. This TCR came from a man between 50 and 75 years old who received an inactivated influenza vaccine. The DNA of the CDR3 is TGCGCCAGCAGCGCTACATACGAATACACTGAAGCTTTCTTT. It yields the protein CASSATYEYTEAFF.